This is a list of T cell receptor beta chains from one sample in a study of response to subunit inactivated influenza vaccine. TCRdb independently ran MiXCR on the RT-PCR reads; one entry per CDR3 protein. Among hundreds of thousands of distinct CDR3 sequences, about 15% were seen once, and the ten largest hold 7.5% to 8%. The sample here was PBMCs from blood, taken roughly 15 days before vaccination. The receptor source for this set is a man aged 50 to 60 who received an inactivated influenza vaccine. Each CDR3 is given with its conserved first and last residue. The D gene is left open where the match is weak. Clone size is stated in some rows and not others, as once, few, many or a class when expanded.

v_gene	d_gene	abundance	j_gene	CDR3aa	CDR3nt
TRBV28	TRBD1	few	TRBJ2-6	CASTQTGTIAFSGANVLTF	TGTGCCAGCACCCAGACAGGGACGATAGCCTTCTCTGGGGCCAACGTCCTGACTTTC
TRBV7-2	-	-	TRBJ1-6	CASGTGFNSPLHF	TGTGCCAGCGGCACAGGGTTTAATTCACCCCTCCACTTT
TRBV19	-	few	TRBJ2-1	CASSIQAGRNEQFF	TGTGCCAGTAGTATCCAAGCAGGGAGGAATGAGCAGTTCTTC
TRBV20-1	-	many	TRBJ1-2	CSATIVRQRYYGYTF	TGCAGTGCAACCATCGTGAGACAGAGGTACTATGGCTACACCTTC
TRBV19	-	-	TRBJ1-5	CASREIRQYSNQPQHF	TGTGCCAGTAGGGAAATACGACAGTATAGCAATCAGCCCCAGCATTTT
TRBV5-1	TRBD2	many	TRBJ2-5	CASSLEGLAVQETQYF	TGCGCCAGCAGCTTGGAGGGACTAGCGGTACAAGAGACCCAGTACTTC
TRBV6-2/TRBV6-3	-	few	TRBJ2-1	CASRGALGSYNEQFF	TGTGCCTCCAGGGGGGCCCTAGGCTCCTACAATGAGCAGTTCTTC
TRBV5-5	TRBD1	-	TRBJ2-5	CASSRTGDTRETQYF	TGTGCCAGCAGCCGGACAGGGGACACCAGGGAGACCCAGTACTTC
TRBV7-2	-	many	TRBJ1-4	CASSLMAGKNEKLFF	TGTGCCAGCAGCTTAATGGCAGGGAAAAATGAAAAACTGTTTTTT
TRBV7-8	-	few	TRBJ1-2	CASSLRNRAAPLF	TGTGCCAGCAGCTTAAGGAACAGGGCGGCACCACTTTTC
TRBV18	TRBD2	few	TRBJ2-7	CASSAGLAATYEQYF	TGTGCCAGCTCCGCAGGACTAGCGGCAACTTACGAGCAGTACTTC
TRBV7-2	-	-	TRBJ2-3	CASSLVSGVRTDTQYF	TGTGCCAGCAGCTTAGTAAGTGGAGTTCGCACAGATACGCAGTATTTT
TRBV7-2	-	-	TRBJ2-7	CASSLRGSPHEQYF	TGTGCCAGCAGCTTAAGGGGATCCCCCCACGAGCAGTACTTC
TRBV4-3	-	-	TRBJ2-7	CASSQDWGREQYF	TGCGCCAGCAGCCAAGATTGGGGGCGCGAGCAGTACTTC
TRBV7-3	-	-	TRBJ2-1	CASSLKQGTYNEQFF	TGTGCCAGCAGCTTAAAACAGGGCACCTACAATGAGCAGTTCTTC
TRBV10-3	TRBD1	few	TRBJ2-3	CAISPRGQGARGTDTQYF	TGTGCCATCAGCCCACGGGGACAGGGGGCTAGGGGCACAGATACGCAGTATTTT
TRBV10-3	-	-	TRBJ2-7	CAINQGGGYEQYF	TGTGCCATCAATCAGGGGGGAGGATACGAGCAGTACTTC
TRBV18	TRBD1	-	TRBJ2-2	CASSKLTGQNTGELFF	TGTGCCAGCTCAAAACTGACAGGGCAGAACACCGGGGAGCTGTTTTTT
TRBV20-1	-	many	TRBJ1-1	CSANRLLNTEAFF	TGCAGTGCAAACAGATTATTGAACACTGAAGCTTTCTTT
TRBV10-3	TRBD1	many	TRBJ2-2	CAISGTGDTGELFF	TGTGCCATCAGTGGAACAGGGGACACCGGGGAGCTGTTTTTT
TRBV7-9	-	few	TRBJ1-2	CASSFKGYYGYTF	TGTGCCAGCAGCTTTAAGGGCTACTATGGCTACACCTTC
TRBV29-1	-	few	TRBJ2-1	CSVETGENNEQFF	TGCAGCGTTGAAACGGGAGAAAACAATGAGCAGTTCTTC
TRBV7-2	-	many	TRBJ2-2	CASSLSETGELFF	TGTGCCAGCAGCTTAAGTGAAACCGGGGAGCTGTTTTTT
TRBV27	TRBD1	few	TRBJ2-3	CASRLDRGQDTQYF	TGTGCCAGCAGGTTAGACAGGGGGCAAGATACGCAGTATTTT
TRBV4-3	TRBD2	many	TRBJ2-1	CASSQGVGRAFNEQFF	TGCGCCAGCAGCCAAGGGGTCGGGAGGGCCTTCAATGAGCAGTTCTTC
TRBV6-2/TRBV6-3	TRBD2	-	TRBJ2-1	CASSYPRLAQIYNEQFF	TGTGCCAGCAGTTACCCCAGACTAGCTCAAATTTACAATGAGCAGTTCTTC
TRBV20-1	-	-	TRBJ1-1	CSAPWGGADTEAFF	TGCAGTGCTCCCTGGGGGGGGGCCGACACTGAAGCTTTCTTT
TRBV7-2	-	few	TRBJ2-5	CASSSGHLGQETQYF	TGTGCCAGCAGCTCGGGACACCTTGGACAAGAGACCCAGTACTTC
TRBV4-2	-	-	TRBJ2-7	CASSLGTPSSEQYF	TGTGCCAGCAGCCTTGGGACACCGTCCAGCGAGCAGTACTTC
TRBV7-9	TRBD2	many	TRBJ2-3	CASSFRRDLAGDTQYF	TGTGCCAGCAGTTTTCGCCGGGACTTAGCGGGGGATACGCAGTATTTT
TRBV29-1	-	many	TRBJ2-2	CSVRTETGELFF	TGCAGCGTCCGGACAGAAACCGGGGAGCTGTTTTTT
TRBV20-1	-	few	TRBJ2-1	CSARFREWNEQFF	TGCAGTGCTAGATTCCGGGAGTGGAATGAGCAGTTCTTC
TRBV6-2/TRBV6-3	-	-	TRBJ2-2	CASRLDSGTGELFF	TGTGCCAGCAGACTAGATTCGGGCACCGGGGAGCTGTTTTTT
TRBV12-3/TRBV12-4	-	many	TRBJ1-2	CASAPGPKNYGYTF	TGTGCCAGTGCCCCCGGGCCTAAAAACTATGGCTACACCTTC
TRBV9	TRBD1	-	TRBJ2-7	CASSVTGVGNEQYF	TGTGCCAGCAGCGTCACAGGGGTTGGGAACGAGCAGTACTTC
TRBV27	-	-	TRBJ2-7	CASSVGRFSEQYF	TGTGCCAGCAGCGTGGGGAGGTTCTCCGAGCAGTACTTC
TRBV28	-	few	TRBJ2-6	CASRAGRSGANVLTF	TGTGCCAGCAGGGCAGGGAGATCTGGGGCCAACGTCCTGACTTTC
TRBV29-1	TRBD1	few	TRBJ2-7	CSVGGTGGHEQYF	TGCAGCGTTGGAGGGACAGGGGGCCACGAGCAGTACTTC
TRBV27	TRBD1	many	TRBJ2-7	CASSSDRALSYEQYF	TGTGCCAGCAGTTCCGACAGGGCCCTCTCCTACGAGCAGTACTTC
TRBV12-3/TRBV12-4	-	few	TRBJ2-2	CASSLNGYTGELFF	TGTGCCAGCAGTTTGAATGGCTACACCGGGGAGCTGTTTTTT
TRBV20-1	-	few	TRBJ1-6	CSARDPGSSYNSPLHF	TGCAGTGCTAGAGATCCAGGGAGCTCCTATAATTCACCCCTCCACTTT
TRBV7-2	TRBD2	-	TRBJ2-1	CASSSRSGRAGNEQFF	TGTGCCAGCAGCTCCCGTAGCGGGAGGGCTGGGAATGAGCAGTTCTTC
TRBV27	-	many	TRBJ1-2	CASSLLQGWTENYGYTF	TGTGCCAGCAGTTTATTACAGGGCTGGACGGAAAACTATGGCTACACCTTC
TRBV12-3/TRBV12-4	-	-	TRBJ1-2	CASREQGTLSYTF	TGTGCCAGCAGGGAACAGGGAACTCTTAGCTACACCTTC
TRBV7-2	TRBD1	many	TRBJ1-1	CASSRDRNTEAFF	TGTGCCAGCAGCCGGGACAGGAACACTGAAGCTTTCTTT
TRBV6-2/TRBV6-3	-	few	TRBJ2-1	CASGERVYSYNEQFF	TGTGCCAGCGGAGAGCGGGTTTACTCCTACAATGAGCAGTTCTTC
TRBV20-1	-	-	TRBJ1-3	CSSLRGAAGNTIYF	TGCAGCTCCCTGAGGGGGGCAGCAGGAAACACCATATATTTT
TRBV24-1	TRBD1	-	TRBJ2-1	CATSDPGTGVGNEQFF	TGTGCCACCAGTGATCCCGGGACAGGGGTAGGTAATGAGCAGTTCTTC
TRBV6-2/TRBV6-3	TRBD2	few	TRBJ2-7	CASSYSVASGDYEQYF	TGTGCCAGCAGTTACTCGGTGGCTAGCGGGGACTACGAGCAGTACTTC
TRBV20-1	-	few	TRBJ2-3	CSASYRGLLMDYPLQSSTDTQYF	TGCAGTGCTAGCTACCGTGGACTTCTGATGGACTACCCCCTTCAATCTAGCACAGATACGCAGTATTTT
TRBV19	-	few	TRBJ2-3	CASSILSLSSTDTQYF	TGTGCCAGTAGTATTCTCAGCCTCTCTAGCACAGATACGCAGTATTTT
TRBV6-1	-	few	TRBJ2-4	CASSDRRRKPLAKNIQYF	TGTGCCAGCAGTGACAGGAGACGGAAGCCACTAGCCAAAAACATTCAGTACTTC